This T cell receptor beta chain was retrieved from a study of blood T cell repertoires in COVID-19. The J segment lost 4 bases and the V segment lost 0 bases, leaving 4 bases of the junction unmatched. CDR1 is SGDLS and CDR2 is YYNGEE in the germline V gene. The CDR3 runs 16 residues. Per the authors' pipeline: Amplifying reference gene primers gave estimates of nucleated cell counts. The repertoire was sequenced with immunoSEQ multiplex PCR; TCRdb's copy has only in-frame clones and lacks some. Clone size and the V and J calls come from that table; the DNA yielded D and trimming. The data hold around 250,000 clones, with about 91% observed a single time. All exposed participants met a person with COVID-19 within 2 weeks before entering the study.

The chain joins TRBV9 to TRBJ2-1; 10 bases line up with TRBD2. Material: PBMCs or T cells enriched from blood (not recorded which). This TCR was recovered from a man aged 35 to 55 who had been exposed to COVID-19. This CDR3 reads CASSVGSTSGYNEQFF. The CDR3 nucleotides are TGTGCCAGCAGCGTAGGTTCGACTAGCGGGTACAATGAGCAGTTCTTC.